This TCR beta chain was sequenced for a study of control samples from healthy donors and cancer patients. TCRdb keeps only in-frame clones here, not all; method: immunoSEQ multiplex PCR. The table has approximately 150,000 clones, under 95% seen once. The sample was blood. The receptor was derived from a man younger than 35 in good health.

This CDR3 reads CASSSQATGIQYF. CDR3 coding DNA: TGTGCCAGCAGTTCCCAAGCTACAGGAATACAGTACTTC. This chain links TRBV6-2 or TRBV6-3 with TRBJ2-7; TRBD1 is a possible D gene (5 bases). CDR1 is MNHEY and CDR2 is SVGEGT in the germline V gene. This CDR3 spans 13 amino acids. V was cut by 4 bases and J by 10 bases, with 17 bases left in between.